One and the same sample provided the 22 T cell receptor beta chains below, sequenced in a study of vaccination effects on CD4 cells after COVID-19. This table comes from immunoSEQ multiplex PCR, and its TCRdb copy is limited to in-frame clones, with some not included. The repertoire holds tens of thousands of clones, with under 85% as singletons. With more than nine days of culture completed, CD4+ T cells were isolated. SARS-CoV-2 infected the person between March and December 2020, as confirmed by PCR. Either the mRNA-1273 or the BNT162b2 vaccine was given to participants as two doses. These TCRs' antigens remain unknown. The starting material was CD4+ T cells from PBMCs cultured without peptide, obtained after COVID-19 vaccination. These receptors all come from a human donor who had a prior SARS-CoV-2 infection.

The CDR3 region is CASSRVRASSYEQYF. DNA of the CDR3: TGTGCCAGCAGCAGGGTTAGGGCCTCCTCCTACGAGCAGTACTTC. The J gene is TRBJ2-7, the V gene TRBV5-6; D unresolved. The V and J ends lost 4 bases and 0 bases respectively, with 14 bases between them. Germline CDR1 and CDR2: SGHDT and YYEEEE. The CDR3 spans 15 residues.

DNA for the CDR3: TGTGCCAGCAGGGTGCAATCTAGCGTGGAGACCCAGTACTTC. Amino acid sequence: CASRVQSSVETQYF. The chain joins TRBV28 to TRBJ2-5; D may be TRBD2 (6 bases). The CDR3 has 14 residues. V was shortened by 6 bases and J by 5 bases, with 16 bases between the two germline ends. Germline CDR1 and CDR2: MDHEN and SYDVKM.

This clone was recorded a few times. The rearrangement uses TRBV30 and TRBJ2-1, with TRBD2 as a possible D gene (5 bases). Germline CDR1 and CDR2: GTSNPN and SVGIG (reference sequence). V lost 5 bases and J 9 bases, leaving 17 bases between the germline ends. The CDR3 spans 13 residues. In nucleotides, the CDR3 is TGTGCCTGGGACGAAACTAGTTTCGGTGAGCAGTTCTTC. Translation gives CAWDETSFGEQFF.

The V and J genes are TRBV6-4 and TRBJ2-3; tentatively, D is TRBD2 (6 bases). The CDR3 length is 16 residues. V shed 0 bases and J shed 2 bases, with 12 bases lying between them. Germline values: CDR1 MRHNA, CDR2 SNTAGT. The CDR3 here is CASSDSREAYTDTQYF. The CDR3 DNA follows: TGTGCCAGCAGTGACTCAAGGGAGGCCTACACAGATACGCAGTATTTT.

V is TRBV10-3 and J is TRBJ2-6; 11 bases are shared with TRBD1. V lost 10 bases and J lost 3; bases outside the gene matches: 11. Germline V gene lookup returns CDR1 ENHRY and CDR2 SYGVKD. The CDR3 is made up of 17 amino acids. The CDR3 DNA reads TGTGCCAGCGGCTCGGGACAGGGGGGTTTTGGGGCCAACGTCCTGACTTTC. Its protein is CASGSGQGGFGANVLTF.

This clone was seen more than once but under ten times. V usage is TRBV7-2 and J usage is TRBJ2-7, with D perhaps assigned TRBD1 or TRBD2 (5 bases each). Trimming cost V 5 bases and J 1 base, with 9 bases left between them. The CDR3 has 13 amino acids. The germline gives CDR1 SGHTA, CDR2 FQGNSA. The CDR3 DNA follows: TGTGCCAGCAGCATGGGACGGTCCTACGAGCAGTACTTC. The encoded protein is CASSMGRSYEQYF.

The chain recombines TRBV7-8 with TRBJ1-2; D might be TRBD1 (6 bases). Germline assignment: CDR1 SGHVS and CDR2 FQNEAQ. The CDR3 totals 15 residues. Trimming took 1 base from V and 2 from J, leaving 11 bases between them. Written as DNA, the CDR3 is TGTGCCAGCAGCTTAGTGGTAGGGGGGAACTATGGCTACACCTTC. This sequence encodes CASSLVVGGNYGYTF.

The chain employs TRBV6-5 and TRBJ2-3; 8 nucleotides line up with TRBD2. This CDR3 is 15 amino acids long. Trimming at V came to 2 bases and at J to 1 base, leaving 2 bases not matched to a gene. Germline-derived CDR1 and CDR2 are MNHEY and SVGAGI. CDR3 residues: CASSYRAGGTDTQYF. The DNA of the CDR3 is TGTGCCAGCAGTTACCGAGCGGGAGGCACAGATACGCAGTATTTT.

J is TRBJ1-3 and V is TRBV4-1; maybe TRBD1 (5 bases). Trimming stripped 2 bases from V and 0 bases from J, with 8 bases between. Germline lookup yields CDR1 MGHRA and CDR2 YSYEKL. The CDR3 extends over 15 amino acids. DNA of the CDR3: TGCGCCAGCAGCCAAAGGGGCTCCTCTGGAAACACCATATATTTT. As protein: CASSQRGSSGNTIYF.

V usage is TRBV13 and J usage is TRBJ1-5; D unresolved. V gave up 5 bases and J gave up 0 bases, with 2 bases separating them. CDR1 PRHDT and CDR2 FYEKMQ come from the germline V gene (reference sequence). CDR3 length equals 12 residues. The CDR3 coding sequence is TGTGCCAGCAGCCTTAGCAATCAGCCCCAGCATTTT. This encodes CASSLSNQPQHF.

This rearrangement joins TRBV12-5 to TRBJ2-1; 9 positions match TRBD2. CDR1 and CDR2 (germline): LGHNT, FRNRAP. The CDR3 covers 17 residues. V was clipped by 6 bases and J by 11 bases; unmatched bases: 20. The CDR3 DNA is TGTGCTAGTGGCGCCTACTTAGCGGGAGAGGTAAAGTTCAAGCAGTTCTTC. The encoded protein is CASGAYLAGEVKFKQFF.

This clone was recorded a few times. The chain carries TRBV7-9 and TRBJ1-1, with 7 bases fitting TRBD1. The CDR3 has 15 amino acids. Germline lookup yields CDR1 SEHNR and CDR2 FQNEAQ (reference sequence). V lost 0 bases to trimming and J lost 4 bases; unmatched junction nucleotides: 5. CDR3 nucleotides: TGTGCCAGCAGCTTAGCCTTGGCAGGGGGCACTGAAGCTTTCTTT. This gives the protein CASSLALAGGTEAFF.

The genes are TRBV4-1 and TRBJ2-1; the match to TRBD1 covers 7 bases. V shed 1 base, J shed 3 bases, and the junction held 15 bases outside the gene matches. Germline lookup yields CDR1 MGHRA and CDR2 YSYEKL. CDR3 size: 19 residues. The DNA for the CDR3 is TGCGCCAGCAGCCAAGGGGGGACAGCCCAGACGGATAACTACAATGAGCAGTTCTTC. It codes for CASSQGGTAQTDNYNEQFF.

The chain combines TRBV5-1 with TRBJ1-6; TRBD1 agrees at 9 bases. The V gene's germline CDR1 is SGHRS and CDR2 YFSETQ. This CDR3 contains 16 residues. V was clipped by 8 bases and J by 1 base; unmatched bases: 7. The CDR3 protein is CASQTGGASYNSPLHF. DNA for the CDR3: TGCGCCAGTCAAACAGGGGGCGCTTCCTATAATTCACCCCTCCACTTT.

The table lists this clone with a count of one. The chain has TRBV18 and TRBJ2-5, with D perhaps being TRBD1 or TRBD2 (5 bases each). CDR1 KGHSH and CDR2 LQKENI come from the germline V gene. Trimming removed 5 bases from V and 4 bases from J, with 11 bases in between. This CDR3 has 13 residues. CDR3 amino acids: CASSIGAGETQYF. CDR3 coding DNA: TGTGCCAGCTCAATCGGGGCCGGAGAGACCCAGTACTTC. Full variable domain (outside the CDR3, taken from reference TRBV18 and TRBJ2-5): NAGVMQNPRHLVRRRGQEARLRCSPMKGHSHVYWYRQLPEEGLKFMVYLQKENIIDESGMPKERFSAEFPKEGPSILRIQQVVRGDSAAYFCASSIGAGETQYFGPGTRLLVL.

This clone was seen a few times. The J gene is TRBJ1-3, the V gene TRBV6-6, with D uncertain. Trimming cost V 2 bases and J 1 base, with 12 bases left between them. Germline V lookup: CDR1 MNHNY, CDR2 SVGAGI (reference sequence). There are 16 residues in the CDR3. CDR3 coding DNA: TGTGCCAGCAGTTACGATCGCGAAGAATCTGGAAACACCATATATTTT. It specifies CASSYDREESGNTIYF.

The chain recombines TRBV7-2 with TRBJ2-1, with D hard to call. This CDR3 comprises 15 residues. Trimming stripped 5 bases from V and 4 bases from J, with 15 bases between. Germline V gene data show CDR1 as SGHTA and CDR2 as FQGNSA. CDR3 coding DNA: TGTGCCAGCAGCCCCCGCCATCTGGCATACAATGAGCAGTTCTTC. This encodes CASSPRHLAYNEQFF.

The rearrangement links TRBV4-1 to TRBJ2-3; no reliable D call. The CDR3 sequence is 15 residues long. V shed 2 bases and J shed 2 bases, with 11 bases lying between them. CDR1 MGHRA and CDR2 YSYEKL come from the germline V gene. The CDR3 sequence is CASSQRSAPTDTQYF. CDR3 DNA sequence: TGCGCCAGCAGCCAAAGGTCGGCGCCCACAGATACGCAGTATTTT.

The chain joins TRBV18 to TRBJ2-7; the D is unclear. The CDR3 covers 15 residues. V was cut by 2 bases and J by 5 bases, with 16 bases left in between. Germline V CDR1 and CDR2: KGHSH, LQKENI. This CDR3 is CASSPSDTYSDEQYF. CDR3 nucleotide sequence: TGTGCCAGCTCACCATCGGATACCTACAGCGACGAGCAGTACTTC.

The chain employs TRBV6-5 and TRBJ2-5; 9 positions agree with TRBD1. V lost 4 bases and J lost 4; bases outside the gene matches: 4. CDR1 and CDR2 from the germline V gene are MNHEY and SVGAGI. This CDR3 has 14 residues. The CDR3 DNA reads as TGTGCCAGCAGTTGGGGACAGGGAATAGAGACCCAGTACTTC. Its translation: CASSWGQGIETQYF.

The V and J genes are TRBV6-2 or TRBV6-3 and TRBJ2-5; 14 bases map to TRBD2. V was pared by 6 bases and J by 3 bases, with 6 bases of the junction left unmatched. The CDR3 runs 16 residues. The germline gives CDR1 MNHEY, CDR2 SVGEGT. CDR3 region: CASSATGLAGEETQYF. DNA of the CDR3: TGTGCCAGCAGCGCGACGGGACTAGCGGGAGAAGAGACCCAGTACTTC.

The V gene is TRBV30, the J gene TRBJ2-7, with D possibly matching TRBD2 (6 bases). CDR3 length equals 15 residues. V was pared by 0 bases and J by 2 bases, with 14 bases between. Germline values: CDR1 GTSNPN, CDR2 SVGIG (reference sequence). The CDR3 protein is CAWSVPFGGTYEQYF. In DNA form, the CDR3 reads TGTGCCTGGAGTGTACCGTTCGGAGGGACCTACGAGCAGTACTTC.